Below, one T cell receptor (beta chain) is given with its context. What it binds is not known. The sample originates from a study of cytomegalovirus exposure and HLA in healthy donors. The CDR3 totals 12 residues. V was trimmed by 5 bases and J by 1 base, leaving 8 bases between them. Germline loops: CDR1 GTSNPN, CDR2 SVGIG (reference sequence). Study-wide points: Among TCR sequences, most were rare, though some public TCRs appeared in many donors. An ancestry cluster, one associated with Asian ancestry, reportedly showed fewer N-insertions than the 666-donor mean in a later analysis.

The PCR ran on 60 Vbeta and 13 Jbeta primers. Clones were sequenced by immunoSEQ multiplex PCR, and TCRdb holds only the in-frame ones, with some missing. The profile shows hundreds of thousands of clones, approximately 70% of them singletons. All donors participated as healthy donors of bone marrow. The sequencing sample was made of PBMCs. This TCR was recovered from a woman aged 25-40 years in good health and CMV-seronegative. V and J are TRBV30 and TRBJ1-1; a possible D gene is TRBD1 (6 bases). The CDR3 sequence: CAWGGRNTEAFF. The CDR3 DNA reads TGTGCCTGGGGGGGCAGGAACACTGAAGCTTTCTTT.